This T cell receptor (beta chain) is drawn from a study of post-analysis software for immune sequencing data. Study at large: In terms of disease course, relapsing-remitting, secondary progressive and progressive-relapsing multiple sclerosis were included.

Germline V gene lookup returns CDR1 SQVTM and CDR2 ANQGSEA. The V end was cut by 4 bases, the J end by 7 bases, with 17 bases between. The CDR3 runs to 14 residues. TCR beta libraries were prepared from cDNA with unique molecular identifiers. TCRdb redid the calling of the PCR reads with MiXCR, one entry per CDR3 protein. Of approximately 440,000 distinct CDR3 sequences in the sample, approximately 46% were seen once. Study-level results: Normalized Chao1 diversity was significantly reduced in patients versus controls. Patients used about five TRBV segments, including TRBV5-6, TRBV5-1 and TRBV20-1, more often than controls.

This clonotype was picked up a small number of times. Its antigen is unidentified. This sequence was found in a girl aged 5-17 years with multiple sclerosis. Sequencing input: blood. This sequence joins TRBV29-1 and TRBJ2-1; D tentatively fits TRBD1 or TRBD2 (5 bases each). CDR3 sequence reads: CSVVMGEYKNEQFF. The CDR3 DNA reads TGCAGCGTTGTGATGGGGGAGTACAAGAATGAGCAGTTCTTC.